Listed here are 20 T cell receptor beta chains from one sample, sequenced in a study of shared clonotypes between healthy human individuals. Data came from immunoSEQ multiplex PCR; TCRdb stores just in-frame clones and leaves some out. The data hold approximately 2.1 million clones, with more than 85% observed a single time. Sequences were obtained from naive CD4+ T cells from PBMCs. The subset here: CD45RA+ positively selected. These receptors were taken from a man between 18 and 35 years old in good health. Some clones in this sample may be carry-over from other donors' samples.

This rearrangement joins TRBV2 to TRBJ1-1, with 9 bases aligning to TRBD1. After removal of 5 bases from V and 5 bases from J, the junction contained 12 bases not matched to a gene. This CDR3 contains 16 residues. Germline V gene data show CDR1 as SNHLY and CDR2 as FYNNEI. The CDR3 nucleotides are TGTGCCAGCAGTTGGACAGGGGCCACAGTGAGAACTGAAGCTTTCTTT. Translation gives CASSWTGATVRTEAFF.

The chain carries TRBV5-3 and TRBJ2-4; D gene unclear. TRBV5-3 is labeled an ORF, and its function is uncertain. The CDR3 length is 15 residues. Trimming took off 6 bases at V and 0 bases at J, with 13 bases between the two ends. This CDR3 reads CARISPILAKNIQYF. The CDR3 DNA follows: TGTGCCAGAATCTCCCCAATCCTAGCCAAAAACATTCAGTACTTC.

This chain joins TRBV19 and TRBJ2-5; D tentatively fits TRBD1 or TRBD2 (5 bases each). CDR3 length: 13 amino acids. The V end was cut by 7 bases, the J end by 9 bases, with 18 bases between. Germline values: CDR1 LNHDA, CDR2 SQIVND (reference sequence). This CDR3 reads CASNGLNSGPQYF. As DNA, the CDR3 is TGTGCCAGTAACGGGCTGAACTCGGGGCCCCAGTACTTC.

The chain couples TRBV15 to TRBJ1-2; TRBD1 might be the D (5 bases). Germline CDR1 is LNHNV and CDR2 is YYDKDF (reference sequence). V gave up 0 bases and J gave up 8 bases, with 16 bases separating them. The CDR3 has 15 amino acids. In DNA, the CDR3 is TGTGCCACCAGCAGAGATATTGGGGGATTCCAGGGCTACACCTTC. Translation gives CATSRDIGGFQGYTF.

The table lists this clone with a count of one. The V gene is TRBV6-1, the J gene TRBJ2-2; a possible D gene is TRBD1 (7 bases). With 0 bases removed from V and 1 base from J, the gap between germline ends came to 18 bases. The length of the CDR3 is 19 residues. The germline V gene has CDR1 MNHNS and CDR2 SASEGT. The CDR3 protein is CASSEAPPGQGGNTGELFF. CDR3 coding DNA: TGTGCCAGCAGTGAAGCTCCCCCGGGGCAGGGGGGGAACACCGGGGAGCTGTTTTTT.

V gene TRBV7-9 combines with J gene TRBJ1-3; TRBD1 agrees at 7 bases. Germline loops: CDR1 SEHNR, CDR2 FQNEAQ (reference sequence). V lost 3 bases, J lost 0 bases, and 2 bases stayed unmatched. The length of the CDR3 is 15 residues. CDR3 coding DNA: TGTGCCAGCAGCTTGGACAGGACCTCTGGAAACACCATATATTTT. This encodes CASSLDRTSGNTIYF.

The J gene is TRBJ1-2, the V gene TRBV9; D is ambiguous. The CDR3 is 12 amino acids. Trimming pared 2 bases from V and 8 bases from J, leaving 10 bases between. Germline V gene sequence: CDR1 SGDLS, CDR2 YYNGEE. The CDR3 region has the DNA TGTGCCAGCAGCGTTTTCCCGGGGGGCTACACCTTC. Its protein product is CASSVFPGGYTF.

J is TRBJ2-1 and V is TRBV29-1; TRBD1 is a possible D gene (6 bases). This CDR3 comprises 13 residues. V was clipped by 5 bases and J by 6 bases, with 14 bases between them. CDR1 SQVTM and CDR2 ANQGSEA come from the germline V gene. The CDR3, as DNA: TGCAGCGTTCGTCAGGGGATAGCCAATGAGCAGTTCTTC. It is translated as CSVRQGIANEQFF.

The chain carries TRBV19 and TRBJ2-2; TRBD1 matches 9 bases. The CDR3 is made up of 14 amino acids. Trimming cost V 6 bases and J 7 bases; bases outside gene matches: 6. Per the germline V gene, CDR1 is LNHDA and CDR2 is SQIVND (reference sequence). In DNA, the CDR3 is TGTGCCAGTAGGCCACAGGGGGCGGGCGGGGAGCTGTTTTTT. Translation gives CASRPQGAGGELFF.

The CDR3 sequence is CALRELFF. Here the CDR3 DNA reads TGTGCCCTTCGGGAGCTGTTTTTT. This chain connects TRBV19 to TRBJ2-2; D is undetermined. V shed 11 bases and J shed 9 bases, with 4 bases lying between them. The CDR3 runs to 8 residues. Per the germline V gene, CDR1 is LNHDA and CDR2 is SQIVND (reference sequence).

The rearrangement links TRBV7-3 to TRBJ2-1, with 7 bases that match TRBD2. This CDR3 has 15 residues. With 2 bases clipped from V and 6 bases from J, the junction kept 7 bases outside the gene matches. CDR1 SGHTA and CDR2 FQGTGA come from the germline V gene. In nucleotides, the CDR3 is TGTGCCAGCAGCTTAGTGCCTAGCGGAGCCAATGAGCAGTTCTTC. Protein sequence: CASSLVPSGANEQFF.

This rearrangement joins TRBV2 to TRBJ2-7, with 7 bases matching TRBD1. Germline-derived CDR1 and CDR2 are SNHLY and FYNNEI. The CDR3 spans 14 residues. Losses at the gene ends were 4 bases for V and 1 base for J; bases not matched to a gene: 4. This chain's CDR3 is CASSGNRGSYEQYF. As DNA, the CDR3 is TGTGCCAGCAGTGGCAACAGGGGTTCCTACGAGCAGTACTTC.

The chain employs TRBV5-6 and TRBJ1-4; D uncertain. CDR3 length equals 14 residues. V lost 4 bases, J lost 1 base, and 8 bases lay in between. CDR1 SGHDT and CDR2 YYEEEE come from the germline V gene. CDR3 sequence reads: CASSPDRTNEKLFF. The CDR3 DNA sequence: TGTGCCAGCAGCCCGGATAGAACTAATGAAAAACTGTTTTTT.

This chain links TRBV2 with TRBJ2-3; 15 bases are shared with TRBD2. Unmatched junction bases numbered 6, after V lost 5 bases and J lost 0 bases. CDR3 length: 18 residues. Looked up from germline, CDR1 is SNHLY and CDR2 is FYNNEI. The CDR3: CASSRTSGRDYSTDTQYF. As DNA, the CDR3 is TGTGCCAGCAGTCGGACTAGCGGGAGGGATTATAGCACAGATACGCAGTATTTT.

V and J are TRBV11-2 and TRBJ2-2; 8 nucleotides agree with TRBD2. The germline V gene encodes CDR1 SGHAT and CDR2 FQNNGV. After removal of 4 bases from V and 4 bases from J, the junction contained 5 bases not matched to a gene. The CDR3 is 15 amino acids. This CDR3 reads CASSSKRESTGELFF. The CDR3 DNA reads as TGTGCCAGCAGCTCGAAGCGGGAGAGCACCGGGGAGCTGTTTTTT.

This clone has a single count. V gene TRBV5-1 combines with J gene TRBJ2-3; 11 bases fit TRBD2. V was clipped by 5 bases and J by 0 bases; unmatched bases: 2. This CDR3 comprises 15 residues. CDR1 is SGHRS, CDR2 YFSETQ, per germline. The CDR3 here is CASSTSGGSTDTQYF. CDR3 in DNA: TGCGCCAGCAGTACTAGCGGGGGTAGCACAGATACGCAGTATTTT.

The rearrangement links TRBV18 to TRBJ1-2; no reliable D call. The V gene lost 2 bases and the J gene lost 8 bases, with 18 bases spanning the gap. CDR1 and CDR2 from the germline V gene are KGHSH and LQKENI. This CDR3 spans 15 amino acids. CDR3: CASSPGRDFLGGYTF. The CDR3 region has the DNA TGTGCCAGCTCACCAGGTAGAGATTTCCTCGGCGGCTACACCTTC.

This clone occurred a few times. This sample also contains other DNA sequences that code for the same CDR3. The chain employs TRBV5-1 and TRBJ2-2; 9 nucleotides match TRBD2. The CDR3 totals 15 residues. Trimming took 0 bases from V and 3 from J; bases not matched to a gene: 0. The germline V gene encodes CDR1 SGHRS and CDR2 YFSETQ. This chain's CDR3 is CASSLGLADTGELFF. In nucleotides, the CDR3 is TGCGCCAGCAGCTTGGGACTAGCGGACACCGGGGAGCTGTTTTTT. Full variable domain (outside the CDR3, taken from reference TRBV5-1 and TRBJ2-2): KAGVTQTPRYLIKTRGQQVTLSCSPISGHRSVSWYQQTPGQGLQFLFEYFSETQRNKGNFPGRFSGRQFSNSRSEMNVSTLELGDSALYLCASSLGLADTGELFFGEGSRLTVL.

This chain connects TRBV7-3 to TRBJ2-1; D is ambiguous. The V gene lost 3 bases and the J gene lost 6 bases, with 12 bases spanning the gap. In germline, CDR1 is SGHTA, CDR2 FQGTGA. The CDR3 has 14 amino acids. The CDR3 DNA is TGTGCCAGCAGCTTTTCGTCCCCACCCAATGAGCAGTTCTTC. Encoded protein: CASSFSSPPNEQFF.

This chain joins TRBV2 and TRBJ2-7; possibly TRBD1 or TRBD2 for D (5 bases each). CDR1 is SNHLY and CDR2 is FYNNEI in the germline V gene. The CDR3 runs to 15 residues. V lost 6 bases to trimming and J lost 3 bases, with 18 bases between them. The CDR3 DNA follows: TGTGCCAGCAGGATGGGGGTCCGGGCCCGCTACGAGCAGTACTTC. Residues: CASRMGVRARYEQYF.